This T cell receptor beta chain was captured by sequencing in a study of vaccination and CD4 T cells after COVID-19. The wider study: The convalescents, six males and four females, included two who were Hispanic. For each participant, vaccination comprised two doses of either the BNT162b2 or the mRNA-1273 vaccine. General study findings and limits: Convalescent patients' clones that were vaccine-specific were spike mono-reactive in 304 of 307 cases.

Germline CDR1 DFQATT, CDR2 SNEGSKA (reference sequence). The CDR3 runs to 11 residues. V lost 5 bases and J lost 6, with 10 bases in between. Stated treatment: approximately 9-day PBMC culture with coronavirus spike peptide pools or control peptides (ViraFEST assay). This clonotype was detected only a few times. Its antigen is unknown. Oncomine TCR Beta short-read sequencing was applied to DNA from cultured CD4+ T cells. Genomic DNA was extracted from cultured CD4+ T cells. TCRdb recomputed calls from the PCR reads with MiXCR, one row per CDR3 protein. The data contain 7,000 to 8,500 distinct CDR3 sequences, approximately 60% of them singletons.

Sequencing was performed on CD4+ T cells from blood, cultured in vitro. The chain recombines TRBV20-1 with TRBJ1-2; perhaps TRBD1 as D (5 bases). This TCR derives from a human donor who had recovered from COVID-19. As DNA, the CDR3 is TGCAGTGCTGACGGGACCCATGGCTACACCTTC. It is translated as CSADGTHGYTF.